This T cell receptor beta chain emerged from a study of OX40 agonist ivuxolimab in advanced cancers. Study at large: Dose-escalation cases comprised hepatocellular carcinoma, melanoma, renal cell or head and neck cancer. The eligibility criteria allowed prior anti-PD-1, anti-PD-L1 or anti-CTLA-4 therapy, and about 40% had some. Partial responses occurred in three patients (one hepatocellular carcinoma, two cutaneous melanoma). Notes on the study in general: Some patients without response likewise showed low normalized clonal expansion.

Trimming removed 4 bases from V and 7 bases from J; junction bases left unmatched: 4. The CDR3 totals 14 residues. Germline values: CDR1 ENHRY, CDR2 SYGVKD. Repertoires were generated with immunoSEQ multiplex PCR, while TCRdb's copy carries only in-frame clones and drops some. The data show under 90,000 clones, with approximately 89% seen just once and 2.2% held by the top ten. As regards this clone: Its cognate antigen is unknown.

This TCR derives from an adult with an advanced solid tumor such as melanoma, head and neck, liver or kidney cancer. V is TRBV10-3 and J is TRBJ1-6, with 7 bases identical to TRBD1. Here the sequenced sample was CD4+ or CD8+ T cells sorted from blood, taken in a trial of the OX40 agonist ivuxolimab. In DNA form, the CDR3 reads TGTGCCATCAGTGGATCAGGGGGGAATTCACCCCTCCACTTT. This translates into CAISGSGGNSPLHF.